This TCR beta chain was recovered during a study of T cell changes during pregnancy in multiple sclerosis. This clone was detected a few times. Sequenced by immunoSEQ multiplex PCR; TCRdb stores in-frame clones only, minus some. The table shows about 67,000 clones, with more than 85% occurring only once. Trimming left V 5 bases short and J 8 bases short, with 13 bases between. The CDR3 is made up of 13 amino acids. CDR1 is MNHEY, CDR2 SMNVEV, per germline (reference sequence). The sequence derives from a female donor with multiple sclerosis, enrolled in a pregnancy study. J is TRBJ1-5 and V is TRBV27, with D possibly being TRBD1 (5 bases). This specimen was peripheral blood, taken in the first trimester of pregnancy. CDR3 loop: CASSGGGREPQHF. The CDR3 region has the DNA TGTGCCAGCAGTGGGGGAGGTAGGGAGCCCCAGCATTTT.